The rows below give T cell receptor beta chains drawn from one sample of a study of low-dose radiotherapy and immunotherapy resistance in tumors. MiXCR, applied by TCRdb to the reads, yields one record per CDR3 protein. Of tens of thousands of distinct CDR3 sequences in the sample, less than 20% were seen once. The sample consisted of PBMCs, taken after low-dose radiotherapy plus immunotherapy. These receptors were collected from a male donor with prostate cancer. Both conserved end residues are part of each CDR3. D genes are given only for firm matches. Part of the rows lack a size; the others show once, few, many or a class for expanded clones.

many TRBJ1-6 TRBV6-2/TRBV6-3 - TGTGCCAGCAGTTACGGTCAGGTCTTGGGTTCCGGCGCACCCCTCCACTTT CASSYGQVLGSGAPLHF
many TRBJ1-6 TRBV12-3/TRBV12-4 - TGTGCCAGCAGTTCTGACTCGATCGGGGCCCTCCACTTT CASSSDSIGALHF
many TRBJ1-2 TRBV27 - TGTGCCAGCGGAGTCCCCGTCCAGGGGATAGCCAACTATGGCTACACCTTC CASGVPVQGIANYGYTF
many TRBJ2-7 TRBV28 TRBD2 TGTGCCAGCAGTTTTGCGGGAGAAGGGACCTACGAGCAGTACTTC CASSFAGEGTYEQYF
many TRBJ1-2 TRBV19 TRBD1 TGTGCCAGTAAGGGACAGGGGAATAACTATGGCTACACCTTC CASKGQGNNYGYTF
- TRBJ2-2 TRBV3-1 - TGTGCCAGCAGCGGGGGGCCCAGGTCGGCCGGGGAGCTGTTTTTT CASSGGPRSAGELFF
many TRBJ2-1 TRBV11-1 - TGTGCCAGCAGCTTAAGAGGGAACTACAATGAGCAGTTCTTC CASSLRGNYNEQFF
many TRBJ2-7 TRBV7-2 - TGTGCCAGCAGCTTAGGGGGGAAGGCCTACGAGCAGTACTTC CASSLGGKAYEQYF
- TRBJ2-1 TRBV30 - TGTGCCTGGAGTTTCGGGCCAGCCGACGGTGAGCAGTTCTTC CAWSFGPADGEQFF
many TRBJ2-1 TRBV5-4 - TGTGCCAGCAGCTTGGGGGCAGGAAAAAGCTACAATGAGCAGTTCTTC CASSLGAGKSYNEQFF
many TRBJ2-2 TRBV29-1 - TGCAGCGTTGATGACGCGAACACCGGGGAGCTGTTTTTT CSVDDANTGELFF
- TRBJ2-7 TRBV12-3/TRBV12-4 - TGTGCCAGCAGCCCTAACAGATACGAGCAGTACTTC CASSPNRYEQYF
many TRBJ2-5 TRBV4-2 - TGTGCCAGCAGCCAAGTCTCCGTCTCGTTGGCCCAGTACTTC CASSQVSVSLAQYF
- TRBJ2-3 TRBV14 TRBD2 TGTGCCAGCAGCCAAATACAGAGGTCGACTAGCGGGATCCCAGATACGCAGTATTTT CASSQIQRSTSGIPDTQYF
many TRBJ2-7 TRBV29-1 TRBD2 TGCAGCGTCGGGAGGACTAGCGGGAGAGATTACGAGCAGTACTTC CSVGRTSGRDYEQYF
many TRBJ2-2 TRBV7-9 - TGTGCCAGCACCACTGCGGTAGCAGACGGACCAGGGGAGCTGTTTTTT CASTTAVADGPGELFF